This is a list of T cell receptor beta chains from one sample in a study of metastatic and nonmetastatic thyroid tumors. TCRdb recomputed clones from the PCR reads via MiXCR. The sample yields tens of thousands of clones, over 9.5% seen once. Input material: blood. These receptors all stem from a female donor with papillary thyroid cancer or a benign thyroid nodule (not recorded which). Some clones in this sample may be carry-over from other donors' samples. Each CDR3 is given with its conserved first and last residue. D genes are given only for firm matches. Clone size is shown for a subset of rows, as once, few, many or a class of expanded clone.

>-|TRBJ2-1|many|15|TRBV28
TGTGCCAGCAGTTATGGGGGCCCAGGGAACAATGAGCAGTTCTTC
CASSYGGPGNNEQFF
>-|TRBJ1-2|many|13|TRBV4-3
TGCGCCAGCAGCCAACTGGGGAGCTATGGCTACACCTTC
CASSQLGSYGYTF
>TRBD1|TRBJ1-5|-|15|TRBV27
TGTGCCAGCAGTTGGGGGACAGATAGCAATCAGCCCCAGCATTTT
CASSWGTDSNQPQHF
>TRBD2|TRBJ2-2|many|14|TRBV27
TGTGCCAGCGGTAGCGGGGCGAACACCGGGGAGCTGTTTTTT
CASGSGANTGELFF
>-|TRBJ2-7|many|13|TRBV7-8
TGTGCCAGCAGCCTATACGCAGGGTACGAGCAGTACTTC
CASSLYAGYEQYF
>-|TRBJ1-2|many|13|TRBV30
TGTGCCTGGGTGGGGACGGAGAACTATGGCTACACCTTC
CAWVGTENYGYTF
>-|TRBJ2-7|many|13|TRBV12-3/TRBV12-4
TGTGCCAGCAGCCTCGCTCAGGTCTACGAGCAGTACTTC
CASSLAQVYEQYF
>-|TRBJ1-2|many|14|TRBV10-3
TGTGCCATCGGGTTAGGCCCAACTAACTATGGCTACACCTTC
CAIGLGPTNYGYTF
>-|TRBJ2-5|few|13|TRBV29-1
TGCAGCGTTGAAGGGTCGGCCCAAGAGACCCAGTACTTC
CSVEGSAQETQYF
>-|TRBJ1-6|many|15|TRBV20-1
TGCAGTGCTAGATGGACAGAGTCTTATAATTCACCCCTCCACTTT
CSARWTESYNSPLHF
>-|TRBJ1-1|-|15|TRBV5-1
TGCGCCAGCAGCCCAGGGGACCGTATGAACACTGAAGCTTTCTTT
CASSPGDRMNTEAFF
>TRBD1|TRBJ1-2|many|15|TRBV5-1
TGCGCCAGCAGCTGGGGGGACAGGGTGTACTATGGCTACACCTTC
CASSWGDRVYYGYTF
>TRBD1|TRBJ1-3|many|14|TRBV30
TGTGCCTGGAGGGCAGGGGGCAATGGAAACACCATATATTTT
CAWRAGGNGNTIYF
>-|TRBJ1-3|many|14|TRBV20-1
TGCAGTGCTAGGCGACTGGGGAGCGGAAACACCATATATTTT
CSARRLGSGNTIYF
>-|TRBJ2-3|many|14|TRBV7-2
TGTGCCAGCCGGACAGTAACTAGCACAGATACGCAGTATTTT
CASRTVTSTDTQYF
>-|TRBJ2-3|many|14|TRBV30
TGTGCCTGGAGTTTAAACAGTTTCACAGATACGCAGTATTTT
CAWSLNSFTDTQYF
>-|TRBJ1-3|-|15|TRBV19
TGTGCCAGTAGTATTCGCGACAGCTCTGGAAACACCATATATTTT
CASSIRDSSGNTIYF
>-|TRBJ1-2|many|11|TRBV20-1
TGCAGTGCTAGGACAGGCTATGGCTACACCTTC
CSARTGYGYTF
>TRBD1|TRBJ2-5|many|15|TRBV27
TGTGCCAGCAGTTCAGAAGAAGACAGGGGAAAGACCCAGTACTTC
CASSSEEDRGKTQYF
>-|TRBJ1-3|many|13|TRBV11-2
TGTGCCAGCAGCTCGTTCTCTGGAAACACCATATATTTT
CASSSFSGNTIYF
>-|TRBJ1-2|few|14|TRBV6-1
TGTGCCAGCAGTGAAGCGAGACAATCATATGGCTACACCTTC
CASSEARQSYGYTF
>-|TRBJ1-1|-|16|TRBV18
TGTGCCAGCTCACCACCGATTCCGGGAGGGAACACTGAAGCTTTCTTT
CASSPPIPGGNTEAFF
>-|TRBJ1-1|many|14|TRBV20-1
TGCAGTGCTAGAGATCCACTTGGGGGAGCTGAAGCTTTCTTT
CSARDPLGGAEAFF
>-|TRBJ1-2|many|15|TRBV2
TGTGCCAGCAGGCACGACAGTTTGAATAACTATGGCTACACCTTC
CASRHDSLNNYGYTF
>-|TRBJ1-1|-|14|TRBV6-1
TGTGCCAGCAGTGTGATAGAGGTGAAGGCTGAAGCTTTCTTT
CASSVIEVKAEAFF
>-|TRBJ2-2|few|13|TRBV28
TGTGCCAGCAGGGGGCCGAACACCGGGGAGCTGTTTTTT
CASRGPNTGELFF
>TRBD1|TRBJ2-1|many|14|TRBV28
TGTGCCAGCAGCCGGGGACAGGGGTACAATGAGCAGTTCTTC
CASSRGQGYNEQFF
>-|TRBJ1-2|many|13|TRBV7-3
TGTGCCAGCAGCTTATCGGCGGATTATGGCTACACCTTC
CASSLSADYGYTF
>TRBD1|TRBJ1-6|many|15|TRBV6-1
TGTGCCAGCAGTTCCCGACAGGGGACATTATCACCCCTCCACTTT
CASSSRQGTLSPLHF
>-|TRBJ2-3|many|17|TRBV7-6
TGTGCCAGCAGCTTAGCGCCGGCAGGCTATTCGCCAGATACGCAGTATTTT
CASSLAPAGYSPDTQYF
>-|TRBJ1-2|many|16|TRBV27
TGTGCCAGCAGTCCAGGGCCGCCAGCGGGAACCTATGGCTACACCTTC
CASSPGPPAGTYGYTF
>TRBD2|TRBJ2-1|many|17|TRBV5-1
TGCGCCAGCAGCTTAGGAAGGACTAGCGGGAGTTTCGATGAGCAGTTCTTC
CASSLGRTSGSFDEQFF
>TRBD1|TRBJ1-6|many|16|TRBV15
TGTGCCACCAGCAGCCCCCGGACAGGGTATAATTCACCCCTCCACTTT
CATSSPRTGYNSPLHF
>TRBD1|TRBJ2-7|-|15|TRBV2
TGTGCCAGCAGCTTCGGGACAGGGGTAAGCTACGAGCAGTACTTC
CASSFGTGVSYEQYF
>-|TRBJ2-3|many|18|TRBV30
TGTGCCTGGAAGGGGGGAGGGCAGATGTCGGCAACAAGAGATACGCAGTATTTT
CAWKGGGQMSATRDTQYF
>-|TRBJ2-3|few|18|TRBV19
TGTGCCAGTAGTCTTAGAGGTAGAGGCCGCCTTGGCACAGATACGCAGTATTTT
CASSLRGRGRLGTDTQYF
>TRBD2|TRBJ2-7|many|14|TRBV4-3
TGCGCCAGCAGCCAAGAAGCGGGAGGTTACGAGCAGTACTTC
CASSQEAGGYEQYF
>-|TRBJ2-2|many|15|TRBV2
TGTGCCAGCAGCCCCGGGACGGGAAACACCGGGGAGCTGTTTTTT
CASSPGTGNTGELFF
>-|TRBJ2-1|many|15|TRBV11-2
TGTGCCAGCAGCTTAGACGGACTCATCCACAATGAGCAGTTCTTC
CASSLDGLIHNEQFF
>-|TRBJ1-4|many|14|TRBV2
TGTGCCAGCAGAACAGGGTCGGCTAATGAAAAACTGTTTTTT
CASRTGSANEKLFF
>-|TRBJ1-1|few|13|TRBV6-1
TGTGCCAGCAGTAGACCAGAGAACACTGAAGCTTTCTTT
CASSRPENTEAFF
>-|TRBJ2-7|many|16|TRBV6-1
TGTGCCAGCAGCTCAGTTGGGGGAGAACTTGACTACGAGCAGTACTTC
CASSSVGGELDYEQYF
>-|TRBJ2-2|many|14|TRBV20-1
TGCAGTGCTGTTTACCGGCGGAGCACCGGGGAGCTGTTTTTT
CSAVYRRSTGELFF
>-|TRBJ2-1|many|13|TRBV28
TGTGCCAGCAGTTTGAGGGGACGGAATGAGCAGTTCTTC
CASSLRGRNEQFF
>TRBD1|TRBJ1-2|many|14|TRBV19
TGTGCCAGTTCGGACAGGGGAGAAGACTATGGCTACACCTTC
CASSDRGEDYGYTF
>-|TRBJ1-4|many|14|TRBV28
TGTGCCAGCAGTTTCGGCAGGGTGGGTGAAAAACTGTTTTTT
CASSFGRVGEKLFF
>-|TRBJ2-7|-|14|TRBV20-1
TGCAGTGCTAGAAGGGGCAATGAGGGGTACGAGCAGTACTTC
CSARRGNEGYEQYF
>-|TRBJ2-7|many|12|TRBV20-1
TGCAGTGCTAGAGAACTCTTTTACGAGCAGTACTTC
CSARELFYEQYF
>-|TRBJ1-6|many|15|TRBV12-3/TRBV12-4
TGTGCCAGCAGTTTAGGTTTAGGGGCGAATTCACCCCTCCACTTT
CASSLGLGANSPLHF
>-|TRBJ2-7|many|14|TRBV19
TGTGCCAGTAGTTTACGCGAGACCAGCTACGAGCAGTACTTC
CASSLRETSYEQYF
>-|TRBJ2-1|many|15|TRBV12-3/TRBV12-4
TGTGCCAGCACTGATCCCGGGACTGCTTACAATGAGCAGTTCTTC
CASTDPGTAYNEQFF
>-|TRBJ2-7|-|16|TRBV19
TGTGCCAGTAGTAGCAGGGGACGACGAGGGTCCTACGAGCAGTACTTC
CASSSRGRRGSYEQYF
>-|TRBJ2-1|many|15|TRBV12-3/TRBV12-4
TGTGCCAGCAGCTCGAGTAGTATCTACTACGATGAGCAGTTCTTC
CASSSSSIYYDEQFF